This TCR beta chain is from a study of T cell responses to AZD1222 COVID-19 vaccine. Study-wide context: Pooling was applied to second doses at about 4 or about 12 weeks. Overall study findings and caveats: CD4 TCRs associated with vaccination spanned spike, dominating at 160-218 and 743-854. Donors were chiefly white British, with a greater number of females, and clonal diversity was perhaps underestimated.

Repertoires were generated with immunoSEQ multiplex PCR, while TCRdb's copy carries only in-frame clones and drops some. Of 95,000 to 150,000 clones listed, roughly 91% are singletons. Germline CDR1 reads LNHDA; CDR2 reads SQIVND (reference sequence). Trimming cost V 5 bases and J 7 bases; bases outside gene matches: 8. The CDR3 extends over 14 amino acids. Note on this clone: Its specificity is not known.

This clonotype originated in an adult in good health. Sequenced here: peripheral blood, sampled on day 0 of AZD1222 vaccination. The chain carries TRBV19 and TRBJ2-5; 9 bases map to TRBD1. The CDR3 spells CASSPRTGEGTQYF. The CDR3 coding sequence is TGTGCCAGTAGTCCGAGGACAGGGGAAGGGACCCAGTACTTC. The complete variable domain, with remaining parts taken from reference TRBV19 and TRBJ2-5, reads DGGITQSPKYLFRKEGQNVTLSCEQNLNHDAMYWYRQDPGQGLRLIYYSQIVNDFQKGDIAEGYSVSREKKESFPLTVTSAQKNPTAFYLCASSPRTGEGTQYFGPGTRLLVL.